Listed here is a single T cell receptor (beta chain). The specificity of this receptor is unknown. It has no much larger one-base neighbor in the sample; base qualities were not kept. This sample is drawn from a study of beta chain features in type 1 diabetes (dated by TCRdb to the late 2010s). About the study as a whole: Patients and healthy donors did not differ in mean age, gender distribution, total cell number or subset yield. A total of approximately 100 million sorted cells were examined across all samples, and the number of cells per subset was strongly correlated with RNA yield. In the study, TCRB repertoires of sorted circulating CD4+ T cell subsets from recently diagnosed type 1 diabetes patients were compared with those of matched healthy donors. Naive and central memory subsets were obtained from all 30 or so donors, but regulatory and stem cell-like memory subsets were isolated from only 8 patients and roughly eight healthy donors. Overall study results and their limits: Only small numbers of individuals were included in the HLA sub-analyses, which left unresolved whether HLA type had any influence on TCRB rearrangement. Patients with type 1 diabetes made fewer insertions and deleted more nucleotides at VDJ recombination sites, implying thymic rearrangement abnormalities. Shorter templates might be favored by PCR, yet because patient and control samples were amplified and corrected together, any such skew would affect both groups equally. Because cDNA rather than genomic DNA was sequenced, highly expressing activated cells could have been over-represented, although no difference in activation and CD3 levels was found between groups. The naive, central memory and regulatory TCRB repertoires appeared to resemble one another more closely among patients than among healthy donors. A moderate but significant shortening of TCRB CDR3 length was observed in type 1 diabetes patients in all four CD4+ subsets.

CDR1 and CDR2 are drawn from the germline V gene: MDHEN, SYDVKM. Compared with germline, V lacks 6 bases and J lacks 8 bases; bases without a gene match: 6. The CDR3, cysteine through phenylalanine, is 12 amino acids long. Only CDR3 DNA is held: 36 bases, read in frame from base 1. A single peripheral blood draw of around 0.11 L on average was collected from each donor into heparinised tubes. A BD FACSAria II and a panel including CD45RO, CCR7, CD25, CD127, CD95 and CD27 were used to sort naive, central memory, regulatory and stem cell-like memory CD4+ T cells. Purity was above 95% for every sorted population. PBMCs were isolated right away by Lymphoprep density gradient centrifugation and were stained directly, without culture. So that batch effects would be minimized, each experiment stained and sorted samples in pairs, pairing one healthy donor with one patient. The High Capacity cDNA Reverse Transcription Kit was used to reverse transcribe all of the isolated RNA, meaning that expressed TCRB transcripts were what got sequenced. Deep immunoSEQ sequencing was applied to naive, central memory and regulatory T cell samples, giving an average of roughly 3.5 million total reads per sample. After sorted cells were lysed in RLT buffer, RNA was extracted with DNase-treated RNeasy Micro or Mini kits, with the choice depending on cell number. Each cell subset was processed separately to prevent cross-contamination, with patient and healthy donor samples processed together. The immunoSEQ multiplex PCR was used to amplify TCRB sequences from cDNA, yielding 87-bp fragments that span the CDR3 region. The amplicons were sequenced using the Illumina HiSeq platform. On the study's bioinformatics: Synthetic template baselines were used to correct PCR bias computationally, reads within Hamming distance 2 were collapsed, and singletons that could not be merged were discarded. Reads were aligned against IMGT to assign V, D and J genes, CDR3 length and insertions or deletions at six rearrangement sites. Clonotype counts were normalized to sorted cell number within each subset before computing true diversity and Gini coefficients with the tcR R package. The overlap coefficient, calculated on TCRB nucleotide sequences, was used to quantify repertoire sharing. Entries here come from immuneACCESS through TCRdb and include only in-frame sequences with V and J called. Some clones fail to appear in such tables; in the studies checked, an unresolved V gene covers under half of the shortfall, and the cause of the remainder is unknown. V and J calls plus clone size are reproduced from that table; the DNA served to infer D and trimming. The sample profile shows roughly 150,000 clones; about 8.5% of them were found once. The ten largest clones take up almost 0.65% of the sample.

This receptor was taken from a man younger than 35 in good health. The sequenced sample consisted of central memory CD4+ T cells from blood. The chain links TRBV28 with TRBJ1-1, with 7 bases aligning to TRBD1. The sequenced DNA is TGTGCCAGCAGGGGCGACAGGGTAGAAGCTTTCTTT. It codes for CASRGDRVEAFF.